A selection of T cell receptor beta chains follows, all from one sample in a study of blood T cell repertoires in COVID-19. Clones were read by immunoSEQ multiplex PCR, and TCRdb kept only the in-frame ones, dropping some. The sample has about 250,000 clones, 85% seen once. Sequencing input: PBMCs or T cells enriched from blood (not recorded which). These receptors all come from a woman aged 50 to 60 with acute COVID-19. CDR3s include the opening cysteine and the closing phenylalanine or tryptophan. A D gene is named only where the DNA matches it firmly. Clone size is stated in some rows and not others, as once, few, many or a class when expanded.

once	TRBV19	TRBJ1-2	.	CASSMPGRVYGYTF	TGTGCCAGTAGTATGCCCGGGAGGGTCTATGGCTACACCTTC
.	TRBV5-4	TRBJ2-7	TRBD1	CASSGQDRDEQYF	TGTGCCAGCAGCGGACAGGACCGAGACGAGCAGTACTTC
few	TRBV19	TRBJ1-5	.	CASSIGGGPMPWPQHF	TGTGCCAGTAGTATAGGGGGGGGACCGATGCCCTGGCCCCAGCATTTT
.	TRBV10-3	TRBJ2-3	.	CAISESGGTDTQYF	TGTGCCATCAGTGAGTCAGGGGGCACAGATACGCAGTATTTT
.	TRBV3-1/TRBV3-2	TRBJ2-1	.	CASSQVGGPGEQFF	TGTGCCAGCAGCCAAGTGGGGGGGCCGGGTGAGCAGTTCTTC
once	TRBV6-8	TRBJ1-1	.	CASGFDSVVRTEAFF	TGTGCCAGCGGATTCGACAGCGTGGTCCGAACTGAAGCTTTCTTT
.	TRBV11-3	TRBJ2-2	.	CASSLSQSTGELFF	TGTGCCAGCAGCTTATCGCAGTCCACCGGGGAGCTGTTTTTT
.	TRBV18	TRBJ2-7	TRBD1	CASSPVTGGGYEQYF	TGTGCCAGCTCACCAGTGACAGGGGGCGGCTACGAGCAGTACTTC
.	TRBV9	TRBJ1-2	.	CASSVGQGSYGYTF	TGTGCCAGCAGCGTAGGTCAGGGTAGCTATGGCTACACCTTC
.	TRBV9	TRBJ1-4	.	CASSGRDTGTINEKLFF	TGTGCCAGCAGCGGCCGGGACACGGGTACAATTAATGAAAAACTGTTTTTT
once	TRBV19	TRBJ2-1	.	CASSVMTGSSYNEQFF	TGTGCCAGTAGTGTCATGACTGGAAGCTCCTACAATGAGCAGTTCTTC
.	TRBV27	TRBJ1-5	TRBD1	CASSPQDRVTQPQHF	TGTGCCAGCAGTCCCCAGGACAGGGTAACTCAGCCCCAGCATTTT
.	TRBV30	TRBJ1-5	.	CAWSHRVRGSNQPQHF	TGTGCCTGGAGTCACAGGGTGAGGGGGAGCAATCAGCCCCAGCATTTT
.	TRBV6-1	TRBJ1-5	.	CASSESGVGNQPQHF	TGTGCCAGCAGTGAATCAGGGGTAGGAAATCAGCCCCAGCATTTT
once	TRBV18	TRBJ1-2	.	CASSPEEKAYHGYTF	TGTGCCAGCTCACCAGAGGAAAAGGCCTATCATGGCTACACCTTC
.	TRBV25-1	TRBJ1-2	TRBD1	CASSPWDREVHGYTF	TGTGCCAGCAGTCCGTGGGACAGGGAGGTACATGGCTACACCTTC
.	TRBV19	TRBJ1-2	TRBD1	CASSTTGAGSTNYGYTF	TGTGCCAGTAGTACGACAGGGGCAGGGAGTACTAACTATGGCTACACCTTC
once	TRBV7-2	TRBJ2-2	TRBD2	CASSLSVRLAVDSTGELFF	TGTGCCAGCAGCTTATCGGTCAGGCTAGCGGTGGATTCAACCGGGGAGCTGTTTTTT
.	TRBV3-1/TRBV3-2	TRBJ2-3	.	CASSQTLSDTQYF	TGTGCCAGCAGCCAGACACTTTCAGATACGCAGTATTTT
.	TRBV2	TRBJ2-1	TRBD2	CASSSSGGDYNEQFF	TGTGCCAGCAGTTCTAGCGGGGGGGATTACAATGAGCAGTTCTTC
.	TRBV6-6	TRBJ2-2	.	CASSRTNTGELFF	TGTGCCAGCAGCCGTACGAACACCGGGGAGCTGTTTTTT
.	TRBV19	TRBJ2-1	.	CASDAGGRSYNEQFF	TGTGCCAGTGATGCCGGGGGAAGGTCCTACAATGAGCAGTTCTTC
.	TRBV11-2	TRBJ1-5	.	CASSLRGNSNQPQHF	TGTGCCAGCAGCTTAAGGGGGAATAGCAATCAGCCCCAGCATTTT
.	TRBV11-3	TRBJ2-1	.	CASSLGISRNEQFF	TGTGCCAGCAGCTTAGGGATTTCGCGGAATGAGCAGTTCTTC
.	TRBV27	TRBJ2-2	TRBD1	CASRRQGGTGELFF	TGTGCCAGCAGGCGACAGGGTGGGACCGGGGAGCTGTTTTTT
.	TRBV19	TRBJ1-4	TRBD1	CASIGLTGGREKLFF	TGTGCCAGTATCGGGTTAACAGGGGGAAGGGAAAAACTGTTTTTT
.	TRBV30	TRBJ1-2	.	CAWSVESRYGYTF	TGTGCCTGGAGTGTAGAGAGTCGTTATGGCTACACCTTC
.	TRBV6-6	TRBJ1-2	TRBD1	CASSFTGGVGYTF	TGTGCCAGCAGTTTCACAGGGGGCGTTGGCTACACCTTC
.	TRBV5-6	TRBJ1-5	.	CASSGGSNQPQHF	TGTGCCAGCAGCGGAGGAAGCAATCAGCCCCAGCATTTT
few	TRBV6-2/TRBV6-3	TRBJ1-5	.	CASSYNRIDGDQPQHF	TGTGCCAGCAGTTACAACAGAATCGACGGGGATCAGCCCCAGCATTTT
.	TRBV7-9	TRBJ1-1	.	CASSPEGPNTEAFF	TGTGCCAGCAGCCCCGAGGGCCCGAACACTGAAGCTTTCTTT
.	TRBV5-1	TRBJ1-2	.	CASSLGTGRSKDGYTF	TGCGCCAGCAGCTTGGGTACAGGACGTAGTAAGGATGGCTACACCTTC
once	TRBV5-4	TRBJ1-1	TRBD1	CASSLVRDSEAFF	TGTGCCAGCAGCTTGGTTAGGGACAGTGAAGCTTTCTTT
.	TRBV7-2	TRBJ2-3	TRBD2	CASSSEGGRTDTQYF	TGTGCCAGCAGTTCAGAGGGCGGGAGAACAGATACGCAGTATTTT
few	TRBV7-8	TRBJ1-4	TRBD1	CASSFAGTENEKLFF	TGTGCCAGCAGCTTCGCCGGGACAGAGAATGAAAAACTGTTTTTT